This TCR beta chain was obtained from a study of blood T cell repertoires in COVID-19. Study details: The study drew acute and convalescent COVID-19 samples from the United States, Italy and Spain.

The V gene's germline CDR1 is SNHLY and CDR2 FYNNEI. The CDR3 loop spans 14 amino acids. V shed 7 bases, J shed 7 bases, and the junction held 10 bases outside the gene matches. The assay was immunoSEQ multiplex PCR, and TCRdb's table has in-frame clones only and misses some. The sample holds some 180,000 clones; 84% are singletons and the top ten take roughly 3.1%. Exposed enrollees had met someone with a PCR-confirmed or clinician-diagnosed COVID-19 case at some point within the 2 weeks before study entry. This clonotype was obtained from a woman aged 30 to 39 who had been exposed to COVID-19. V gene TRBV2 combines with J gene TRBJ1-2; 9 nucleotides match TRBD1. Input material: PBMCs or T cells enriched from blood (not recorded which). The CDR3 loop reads CASNGDRDTFGYTF. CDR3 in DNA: TGTGCCAGCAATGGGGACAGGGACACCTTTGGCTACACCTTC.